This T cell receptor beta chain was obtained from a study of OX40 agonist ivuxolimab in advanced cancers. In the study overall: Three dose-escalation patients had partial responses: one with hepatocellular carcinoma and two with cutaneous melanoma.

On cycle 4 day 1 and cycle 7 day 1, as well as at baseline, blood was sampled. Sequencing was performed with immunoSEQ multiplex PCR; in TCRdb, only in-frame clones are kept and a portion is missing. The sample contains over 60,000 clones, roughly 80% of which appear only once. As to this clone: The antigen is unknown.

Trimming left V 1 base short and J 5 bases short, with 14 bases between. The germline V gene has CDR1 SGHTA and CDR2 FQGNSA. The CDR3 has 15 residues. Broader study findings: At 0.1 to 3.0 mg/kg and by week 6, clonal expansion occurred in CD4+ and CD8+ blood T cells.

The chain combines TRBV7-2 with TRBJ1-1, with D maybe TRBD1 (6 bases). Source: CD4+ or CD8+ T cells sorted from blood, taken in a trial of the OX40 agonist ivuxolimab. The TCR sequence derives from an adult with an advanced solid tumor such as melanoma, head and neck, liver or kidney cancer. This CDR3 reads CASSLDRTAGTEAFF. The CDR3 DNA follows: TGTGCCAGCAGCTTAGATAGGACAGCCGGGACTGAAGCTTTCTTT.